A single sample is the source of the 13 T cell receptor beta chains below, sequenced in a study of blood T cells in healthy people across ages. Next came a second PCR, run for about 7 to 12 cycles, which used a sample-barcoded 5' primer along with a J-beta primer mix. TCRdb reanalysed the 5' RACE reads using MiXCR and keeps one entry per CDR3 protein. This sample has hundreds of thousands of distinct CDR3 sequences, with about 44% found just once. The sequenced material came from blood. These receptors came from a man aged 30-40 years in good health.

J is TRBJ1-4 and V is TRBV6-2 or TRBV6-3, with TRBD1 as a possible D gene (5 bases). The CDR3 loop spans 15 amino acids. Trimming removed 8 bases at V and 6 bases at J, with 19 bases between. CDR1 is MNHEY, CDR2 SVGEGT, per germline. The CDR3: CASSFTQGSYEKLFF. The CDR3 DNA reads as TGTGCCAGCTCCTTTACCCAGGGATCGTATGAAAAACTGTTTTTT.

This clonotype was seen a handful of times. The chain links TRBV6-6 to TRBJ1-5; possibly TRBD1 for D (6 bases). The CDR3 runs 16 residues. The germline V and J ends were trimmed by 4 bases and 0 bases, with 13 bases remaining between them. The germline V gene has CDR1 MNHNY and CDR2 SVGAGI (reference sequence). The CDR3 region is CASSSFGQLSNQPQHF. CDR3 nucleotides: TGTGCCAGCAGTTCCTTCGGACAGCTTAGCAATCAGCCCCAGCATTTT.

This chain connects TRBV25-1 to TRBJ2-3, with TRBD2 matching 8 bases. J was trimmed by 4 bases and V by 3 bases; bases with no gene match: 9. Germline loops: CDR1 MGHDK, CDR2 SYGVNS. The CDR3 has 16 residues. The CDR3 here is CASSESAGGRPDTQYF. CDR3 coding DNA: TGTGCCAGCAGTGAGTCTGCGGGGGGCCGTCCAGATACGCAGTATTTT.

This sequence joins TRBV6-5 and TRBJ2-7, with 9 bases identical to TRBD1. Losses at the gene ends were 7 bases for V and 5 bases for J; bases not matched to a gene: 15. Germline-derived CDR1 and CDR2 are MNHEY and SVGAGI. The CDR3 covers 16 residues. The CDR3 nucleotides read TGTGCCAGCACCTTCCACGCCGGGACAGGGACCCACGAGCAGTACTTC. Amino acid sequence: CASTFHAGTGTHEQYF.

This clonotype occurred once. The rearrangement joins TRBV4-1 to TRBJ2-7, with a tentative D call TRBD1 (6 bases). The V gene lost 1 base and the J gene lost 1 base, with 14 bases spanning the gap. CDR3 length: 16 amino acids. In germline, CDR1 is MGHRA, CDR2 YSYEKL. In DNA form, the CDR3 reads TGCGCCAGCAGCCAAGTGACGCAGGGGATGTCCTACGAGCAGTACTTC. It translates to CASSQVTQGMSYEQYF.

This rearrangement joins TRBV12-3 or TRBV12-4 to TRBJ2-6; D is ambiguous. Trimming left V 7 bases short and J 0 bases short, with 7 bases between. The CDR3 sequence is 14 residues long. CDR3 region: CASTQYSGANVLTF. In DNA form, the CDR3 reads TGTGCCAGCACCCAATACTCTGGGGCCAACGTCCTGACTTTC.

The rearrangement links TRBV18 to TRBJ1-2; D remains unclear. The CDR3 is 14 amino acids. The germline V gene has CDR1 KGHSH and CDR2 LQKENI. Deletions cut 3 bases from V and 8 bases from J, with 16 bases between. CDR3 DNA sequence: TGTGCCAGCTCACCCACAGAAGCAGCGAAGGGCTACACCTTC. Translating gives CASSPTEAAKGYTF.

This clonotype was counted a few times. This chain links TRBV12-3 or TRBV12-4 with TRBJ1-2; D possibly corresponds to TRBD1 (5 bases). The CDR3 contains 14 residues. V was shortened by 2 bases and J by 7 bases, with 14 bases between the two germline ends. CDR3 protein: CASSLWGERSGYTF. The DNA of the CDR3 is TGTGCCAGCAGTTTATGGGGGGAGCGCTCTGGCTACACCTTC.

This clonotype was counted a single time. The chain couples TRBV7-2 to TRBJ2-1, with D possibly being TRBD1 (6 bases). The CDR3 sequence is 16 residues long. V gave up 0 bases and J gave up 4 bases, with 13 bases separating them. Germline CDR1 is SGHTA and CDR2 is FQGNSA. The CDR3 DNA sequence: TGTGCCAGCAGCTTAGCGCCAGGGGACGGATACAATGAGCAGTTCTTC. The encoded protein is CASSLAPGDGYNEQFF.

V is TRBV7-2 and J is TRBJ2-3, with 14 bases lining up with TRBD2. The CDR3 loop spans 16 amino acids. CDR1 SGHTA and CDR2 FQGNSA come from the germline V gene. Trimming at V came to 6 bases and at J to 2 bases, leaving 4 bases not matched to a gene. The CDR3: CASSQTSGGVTDTQYF. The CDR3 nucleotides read TGTGCCAGCAGTCAGACTAGCGGGGGGGTCACAGATACGCAGTATTTT.

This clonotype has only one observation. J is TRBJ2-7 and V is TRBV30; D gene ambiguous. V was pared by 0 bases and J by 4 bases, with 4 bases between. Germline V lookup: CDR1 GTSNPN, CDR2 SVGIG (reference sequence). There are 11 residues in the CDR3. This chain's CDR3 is CAWSVQYEQYF. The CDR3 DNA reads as TGTGCCTGGAGTGTACAATACGAGCAGTACTTC. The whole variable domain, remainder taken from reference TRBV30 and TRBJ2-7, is SQTIHQWPATLVQPVGSPLSLECTVEGTSNPNLYWYRQAAGRGLQLLFYSVGIGQISSEVPQNLSASRPQDRQFILSSKKLLLSDSGFYLCAWSVQYEQYFGPGTRLTVT.

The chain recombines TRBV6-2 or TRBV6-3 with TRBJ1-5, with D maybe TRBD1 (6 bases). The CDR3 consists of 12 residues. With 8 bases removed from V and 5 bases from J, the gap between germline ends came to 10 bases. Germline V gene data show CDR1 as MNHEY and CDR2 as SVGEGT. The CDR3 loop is CASWGQDQPQHF. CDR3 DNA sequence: TGTGCCAGCTGGGGGCAGGATCAGCCCCAGCATTTT.

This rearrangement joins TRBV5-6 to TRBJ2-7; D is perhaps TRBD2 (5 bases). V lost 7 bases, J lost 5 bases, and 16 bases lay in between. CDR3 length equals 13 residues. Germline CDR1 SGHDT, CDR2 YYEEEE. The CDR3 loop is CASADAPGNEQYF. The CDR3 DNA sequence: TGTGCCAGCGCTGACGCCCCCGGGAACGAGCAGTACTTC.